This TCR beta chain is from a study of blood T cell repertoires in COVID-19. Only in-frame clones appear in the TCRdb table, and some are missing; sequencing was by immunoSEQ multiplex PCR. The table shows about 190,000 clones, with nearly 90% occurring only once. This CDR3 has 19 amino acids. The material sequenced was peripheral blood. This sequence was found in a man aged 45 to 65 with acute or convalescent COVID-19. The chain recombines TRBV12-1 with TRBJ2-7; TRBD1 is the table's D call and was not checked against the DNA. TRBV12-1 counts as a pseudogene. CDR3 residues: CASSTRGQGAPTFPYEQYF. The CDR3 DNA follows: TGTGCCAGCAGCACTAGGGGACAGGGGGCGCCGACATTCCCCTACGAGCAGTACTTC.